The sequence of this TCR beta chain was determined in a study of cytomegalovirus exposure and HLA in healthy donors. Study in general: Among the 300 to 450 genotyped donors, approximately 82% were placed in the Caucasian-associated ancestry cluster.

A multiplex PCR was run with 60 Vbeta primers and 13 Jbeta primers. Clones were sequenced by immunoSEQ multiplex PCR, and TCRdb holds only the in-frame ones, with some missing. The sample contains 210,000 or so clones, around four fifths of which appear only once. In germline, CDR1 is SGDLS, CDR2 YYNGEE. The CDR3 contains 15 residues. Source material: PBMCs. The chain carries TRBV9 and TRBJ2-6; tentative D call: TRBD1 (6 bases). The receptor was isolated from a boy between 2 and 10 years old in good health and CMV-seronegative. The CDR3 region has the DNA TGTGCGAGCCGGGACACAGTCTCTGGGGCCAACGTCCTGACTTTC. This encodes CASRDTVSGANVLTF.